Sequencing of this T cell receptor (beta chain) was carried out in a study of T cell repertoires in cytomegalovirus infection. Study-level results: Predominance within the ex vivo response was attributable to HLA-C-restricted CMV-specific TCR beta clonotypes. Cumulative public TCR beta family frequency identified CMV carriers with the relevant HLA.

Turning to this clonotype: The antigen remains unidentified.

With 8 bases clipped from V and 4 bases from J, the junction kept 8 bases outside the gene matches. The CDR3 is 14 residues long. Germline V CDR1 and CDR2: LGHNT, FRNRAP. One entry per CDR3 protein, called by TCRdb with MiXCR from the reads. The repertoire includes under 350,000 distinct CDR3 sequences, approximately 22% of them detected once, and 15% to 20% sits in the top ten. The sequence derives from a human donor in good health (CMV status not recorded). Some clones in this sample may be carry-over from other donors' samples. The sample here was cultured PBMCs, taken from culture after CMV antigen stimulation. This chain joins TRBV12-5 and TRBJ2-1; 7 positions agree with TRBD2. CDR3 sequence: CASWMAGVYNEQFF. The CDR3 DNA reads TGTGCTAGTTGGATGGCGGGAGTTTACAATGAGCAGTTCTTC.